This record concerns one T cell receptor (beta chain) sequence. Antigen: not known. The sample comes from a study of regulatory T cells in long-lasting Graves disease. Study-wide background: Over 5 years of antithyroid drugs with positive TSH receptor antibodies was taken to mean persistent Graves' disease. Study-level points and caveats: Whereas approximately 980 public clonotypes were shared by new patients, persistent patients shared more, at over 2,500. Patients with persistent disease showed a bias toward TRBV28, TRBJ1-2 and TRBJ2-5.

This sample's time point: persistent/refractory GD, antithyroid drugs over 5 years with positive TRAb. Extracted PBMC RNA gave rise to the TCR library. A volume of approximately 8.4 milliliters of peripheral blood was collected in EDTA tubes. iRepertoire HTBI primers and Arm-PCR of CDR3 regions built TCR beta libraries. Each CDR3 protein is one row after TCRdb ran MiXCR on the multiplex PCR reads. The table records about 470,000 distinct CDR3 sequences, around 21% of them present only once. The ends lost 8 bases at V and 2 bases at J; junction bases unmatched: 5. The CDR3 spans 13 residues. The gene calls are TRBV12-3 or TRBV12-4 and TRBJ2-7; 8 nucleotides align to TRBD2. The sequencing here drew on peripheral blood mononuclear cells (PBMCs), taken when the disease was refractory, from a patient treated with antithyroid drugs. This sequence was found in a female donor with Graves disease. The CDR3 here is CASRAGVAYEQYF. The CDR3 coding sequence is TGTGCCAGCCGAGCGGGAGTGGCCTACGAGCAGTACTTC.